These T cell receptor beta chains were read from a single sample in a study of T-cell memory formation after mild COVID-19. TCRdb itself ran the 5' RACE reads through MiXCR, one entry per CDR3 protein. The sample has about 90,000 distinct CDR3 sequences, more than 13% seen once. Sequenced material: PBMCs or a T cell subset sorted from them (not recorded which). Receptors were obtained from a man aged 18 to 30 who had mild COVID-19 (a few samples of this study predate the infection). Cell type and time point are not known. Each CDR3 is given with its conserved first and last residue. A D gene is named only where the DNA matches it firmly. The size of a clone is reported for some rows only, either as once, few or many, or as a class for expanded clones.

j_call: TRBJ1-1
d_call: .
v_call: TRBV21-1
clone_size: few
cdr3_aa: CASSKAAGQGCWAEAFF
cdr3_nt: TGTGCCAGCAGCAAAGCAGCGGGACAGGGGTGTTGGGCTGAAGCTTTCTTT

j_call: TRBJ2-3
d_call: .
v_call: TRBV4-2
clone_size: .
cdr3_aa: CASSQAGGGQSTDTQYF
cdr3_nt: TGTGCCAGCAGCCAAGCTGGGGGGGGCCAGAGCACAGATACGCAGTATTTT

j_call: TRBJ2-3
d_call: TRBD2
v_call: TRBV7-9
clone_size: .
cdr3_aa: CASSPLSGGTDTQYF
cdr3_nt: TGTGCCAGCAGCCCCCTAAGCGGGGGCACAGATACGCAGTATTTT

j_call: TRBJ1-6
d_call: TRBD1
v_call: TRBV28
clone_size: few
cdr3_aa: CASSRAWDRGSPLHF
cdr3_nt: TGTGCCAGCTCCCGAGCCTGGGACAGGGGGTCACCCCTCCACTTT

j_call: TRBJ2-3
d_call: .
v_call: TRBV3-1
clone_size: .
cdr3_aa: CASSQEWGLPTDTQYF
cdr3_nt: TGTGCCAGCAGCCAAGAATGGGGACTGCCCACAGATACGCAGTATTTT

j_call: TRBJ2-2
d_call: .
v_call: TRBV5-4
clone_size: few
cdr3_aa: CASSRGETGELFF
cdr3_nt: TGTGCCAGCAGCAGGGGGGAGACCGGGGAGCTGTTTTTT

j_call: TRBJ1-1
d_call: TRBD1
v_call: TRBV6-1
clone_size: .
cdr3_aa: CASSAYRQGFEAFF
cdr3_nt: TGTGCCAGCAGTGCGTACAGACAGGGGTTTGAAGCTTTCTTT

j_call: TRBJ1-1
d_call: TRBD1
v_call: TRBV7-2
clone_size: many
cdr3_aa: CASSLFASDRQSFF
cdr3_nt: TGTGCCAGCAGCTTATTTGCGTCGGACAGGCAATCATTTTTT

j_call: TRBJ1-1
d_call: .
v_call: TRBV7-6
clone_size: .
cdr3_aa: CASSLGQHTEAFF
cdr3_nt: TGTGCCAGCAGCCTAGGACAGCACACTGAAGCTTTCTTT

j_call: TRBJ1-1
d_call: .
v_call: TRBV20-1
clone_size: few
cdr3_aa: CSATGEGHTEAFF
cdr3_nt: TGCAGTGCTACAGGGGAAGGTCACACTGAAGCTTTCTTT

j_call: TRBJ1-1
d_call: TRBD1
v_call: TRBV6-2/TRBV6-3
clone_size: .
cdr3_aa: CASSAEGGKSEAFF
cdr3_nt: TGTGCCAGCAGTGCCGAAGGGGGCAAGAGTGAAGCTTTCTTT

j_call: TRBJ1-2
d_call: TRBD1
v_call: TRBV29-1
clone_size: few
cdr3_aa: CSDDRGTQGYTF
cdr3_nt: TGCAGCGACGACAGGGGAACTCAGGGCTACACCTTC

j_call: TRBJ2-1
d_call: .
v_call: TRBV7-9
clone_size: .
cdr3_aa: CASSLEGRDKNNEQFF
cdr3_nt: TGTGCCAGCAGCTTAGAAGGTCGGGACAAAAACAATGAGCAGTTCTTC

j_call: TRBJ2-2
d_call: TRBD2
v_call: TRBV4-1
clone_size: few
cdr3_aa: CASSPIAGGLSGELFF
cdr3_nt: TGCGCCAGCAGCCCCATAGCGGGGGGGCTCTCCGGGGAGCTGTTTTTT

j_call: TRBJ1-1
d_call: .
v_call: TRBV6-5
clone_size: many
cdr3_aa: CASSYHPPGEDWGTEAFF
cdr3_nt: TGTGCCAGCAGTTACCACCCCCCGGGCGAGGATTGGGGCACTGAAGCTTTCTTT

j_call: TRBJ2-1
d_call: .
v_call: TRBV7-9
clone_size: few
cdr3_aa: CASSFGTDNEQFF
cdr3_nt: TGTGCCAGCAGCTTTGGGACGGACAATGAGCAGTTCTTC

j_call: TRBJ2-1
d_call: .
v_call: TRBV6-1
clone_size: few
cdr3_aa: CASSSGTGYNEQFF
cdr3_nt: TGTGCCAGCAGTTCCGGGACGGGGTACAATGAGCAGTTCTTC

j_call: TRBJ2-2
d_call: .
v_call: TRBV29-1
clone_size: .
cdr3_aa: CSVVLADSLRTVELFF
cdr3_nt: TGCAGCGTTGTCCTAGCTGATTCGTTGCGTACCGTGGAGCTGTTTTTT

j_call: TRBJ2-7
d_call: .
v_call: TRBV4-1
clone_size: .
cdr3_aa: CASSQVTAPPSYEQYF
cdr3_nt: TGCGCCAGCAGCCAAGTTACGGCACCCCCCTCCTACGAGCAGTACTTC

j_call: TRBJ1-2
d_call: .
v_call: TRBV10-2
clone_size: many
cdr3_aa: CASSDNLSRGGYTF
cdr3_nt: TGCGCCAGCAGTGATAATCTGAGTAGGGGTGGCTACACCTTC

j_call: TRBJ2-7
d_call: .
v_call: TRBV5-1
clone_size: few
cdr3_aa: CASSGGLPYRGEQYF
cdr3_nt: TGCGCCAGCAGCGGGGGACTACCATATAGGGGGGAGCAGTACTTC

j_call: TRBJ2-7
d_call: TRBD1
v_call: TRBV5-8
clone_size: .
cdr3_aa: CASSWGAGTGLAEQYF
cdr3_nt: TGTGCCAGCAGCTGGGGGGCCGGGACAGGTCTGGCCGAGCAGTACTTC

j_call: TRBJ2-7
d_call: TRBD2
v_call: TRBV12-3/TRBV12-4
clone_size: few
cdr3_aa: CASSLARGPSGYEQYF
cdr3_nt: TGTGCCAGCAGTTTAGCCCGCGGGCCTAGCGGCTACGAGCAGTACTTC

j_call: TRBJ2-5
d_call: TRBD2
v_call: TRBV7-9
clone_size: .
cdr3_aa: CASSSSGGPQETQYF
cdr3_nt: TGTGCCAGCAGCTCTAGCGGGGGCCCCCAAGAGACCCAGTACTTC

j_call: TRBJ2-1
d_call: TRBD2
v_call: TRBV7-3
clone_size: few
cdr3_aa: CASSLGTSGDGYNEQFF
cdr3_nt: TGTGCCAGCAGCTTAGGGACTAGCGGGGATGGATACAATGAGCAGTTCTTC

j_call: TRBJ1-1
d_call: .
v_call: TRBV11-2
clone_size: .
cdr3_aa: CASSLPPGTEAFF
cdr3_nt: TGTGCCAGCAGCTTACCACCGGGAACTGAAGCTTTCTTT

j_call: TRBJ2-2
d_call: .
v_call: TRBV9
clone_size: few
cdr3_aa: CASSPSVNTGELFF
cdr3_nt: TGTGCCAGCAGCCCCTCGGTGAACACCGGGGAGCTGTTTTTT

j_call: TRBJ1-2
d_call: .
v_call: TRBV5-5
clone_size: .
cdr3_aa: CASSLRSGYNYGYTF
cdr3_nt: TGTGCCAGCAGCTTGCGAAGCGGGTACAACTATGGCTACACCTTC

j_call: TRBJ1-5
d_call: .
v_call: TRBV4-1
clone_size: .
cdr3_aa: CASSQGPLNQPQHF
cdr3_nt: TGCGCCAGCAGCCAAGGCCCCCTCAATCAGCCCCAGCATTTT

j_call: TRBJ2-1
d_call: .
v_call: TRBV6-5
clone_size: few
cdr3_aa: CASSYSAEGNEQFF
cdr3_nt: TGTGCCAGCAGTTACTCGGCAGAGGGCAATGAGCAGTTCTTC

j_call: TRBJ2-7
d_call: .
v_call: TRBV5-1
clone_size: few
cdr3_aa: CASSPRGFEPYEQYF
cdr3_nt: TGCGCCAGCAGCCCCCGGGGATTTGAGCCCTACGAGCAGTACTTC

j_call: TRBJ2-1
d_call: TRBD2
v_call: TRBV3-1
clone_size: .
cdr3_aa: CASSLAGASYNEQFF
cdr3_nt: TGTGCCAGCAGCCTAGCGGGCGCTTCCTACAATGAGCAGTTCTTC

j_call: TRBJ2-3
d_call: TRBD2
v_call: TRBV12-3/TRBV12-4
clone_size: few
cdr3_aa: CASSLLAGVPGDTQYF
cdr3_nt: TGTGCCAGCAGTTTACTAGCGGGGGTGCCGGGCGATACGCAGTATTTT